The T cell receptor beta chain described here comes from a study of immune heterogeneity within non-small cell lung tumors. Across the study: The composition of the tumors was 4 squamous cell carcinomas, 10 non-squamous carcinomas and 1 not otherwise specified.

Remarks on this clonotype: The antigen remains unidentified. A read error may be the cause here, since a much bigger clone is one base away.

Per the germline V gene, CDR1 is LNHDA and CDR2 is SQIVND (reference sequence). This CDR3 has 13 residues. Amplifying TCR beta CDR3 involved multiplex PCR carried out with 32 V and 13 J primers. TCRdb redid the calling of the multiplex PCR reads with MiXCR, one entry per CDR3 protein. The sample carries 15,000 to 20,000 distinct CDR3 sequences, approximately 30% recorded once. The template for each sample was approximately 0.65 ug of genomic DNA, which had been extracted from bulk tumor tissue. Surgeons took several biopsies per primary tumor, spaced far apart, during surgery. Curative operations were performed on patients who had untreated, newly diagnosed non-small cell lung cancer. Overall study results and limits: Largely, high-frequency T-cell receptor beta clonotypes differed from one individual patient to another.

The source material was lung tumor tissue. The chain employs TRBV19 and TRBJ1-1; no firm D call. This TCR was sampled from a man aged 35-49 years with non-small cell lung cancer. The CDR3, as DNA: TGTGCCAGTTCCCTTACCCGGGGAACTGAAGATTTCTTT. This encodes CASSLTRGTEDFF.